This paragraph reports one T cell receptor beta chain. Its specificity is not known. TCRdb keeps only in-frame clones here, not all; method: immunoSEQ multiplex PCR. The data contain fewer than 1 million clones, roughly 96% of them singletons. Naive CD8 cells comprised CD45RO-negative, CCR7-positively selected cells, excluding terminally differentiated effector memory CD45RA+ cells. The V end lost 4 bases, the J end lost 4 bases, and 2 bases lay between the germline ends. The germline gives CDR1 LNHDA, CDR2 SQIVND (reference sequence). CDR3 length equals 11 residues. These data originate in a study of shared clonotypes between healthy human individuals. Study-wide context: Aged 18 to 49, the donors were two women and a few men. Study-wide results and caveats: A small donor pool kept down the genetic and exposure-history diversity that was represented. It was the non-shared clonotypes that had lower generation probabilities than clonotypes shared by all four donors.

The clonotype originates from a man younger than 45 in good health. The V and J genes are TRBV19 and TRBJ1-3; no clear D. Material: naive CD8+ T cells sorted from blood. CDR3 sequence (DNA): TGTGCCAGTAGTACCGGAAACACCATATATTTT. Protein sequence: CASSTGNTIYF.